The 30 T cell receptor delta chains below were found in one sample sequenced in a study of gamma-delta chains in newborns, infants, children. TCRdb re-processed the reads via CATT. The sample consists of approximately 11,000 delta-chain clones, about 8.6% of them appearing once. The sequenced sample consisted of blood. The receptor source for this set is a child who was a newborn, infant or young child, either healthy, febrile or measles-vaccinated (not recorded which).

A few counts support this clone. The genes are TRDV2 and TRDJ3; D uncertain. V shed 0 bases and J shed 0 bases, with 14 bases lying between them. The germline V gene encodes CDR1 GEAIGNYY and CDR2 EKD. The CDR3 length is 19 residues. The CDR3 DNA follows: TGTGCCTGTGACACCGGGCTGGCTACGGGCTCCTGGGACACCCGACAGATGTTTTTC. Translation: CACDTGLATGSWDTRQMFF.

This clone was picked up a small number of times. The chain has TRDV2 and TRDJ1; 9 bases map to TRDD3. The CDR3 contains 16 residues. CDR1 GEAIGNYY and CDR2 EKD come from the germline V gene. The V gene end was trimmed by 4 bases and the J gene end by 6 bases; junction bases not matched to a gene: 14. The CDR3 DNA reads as TGTGCCTGTGAGGAGCTGGGGGATCAGGTCGTATATAAACTCATCTTT. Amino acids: CACEELGDQVVYKLIF.

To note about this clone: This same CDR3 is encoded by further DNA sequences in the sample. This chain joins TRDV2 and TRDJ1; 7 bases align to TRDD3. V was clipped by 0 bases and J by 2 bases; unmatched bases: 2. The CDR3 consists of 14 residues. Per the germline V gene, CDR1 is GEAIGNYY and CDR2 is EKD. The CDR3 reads CACDTLLGTDKLIF. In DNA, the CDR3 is TGTGCCTGTGACACCTTACTGGGGACCGATAAACTCATCTTT.

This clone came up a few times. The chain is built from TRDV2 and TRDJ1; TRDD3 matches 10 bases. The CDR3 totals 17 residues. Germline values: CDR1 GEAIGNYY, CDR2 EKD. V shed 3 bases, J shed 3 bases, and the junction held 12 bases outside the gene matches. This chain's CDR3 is CACDPLEGDTQADKLIF. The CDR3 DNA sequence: TGTGCCTGTGACCCACTTGAGGGGGATACGCAGGCCGATAAACTCATCTTT.

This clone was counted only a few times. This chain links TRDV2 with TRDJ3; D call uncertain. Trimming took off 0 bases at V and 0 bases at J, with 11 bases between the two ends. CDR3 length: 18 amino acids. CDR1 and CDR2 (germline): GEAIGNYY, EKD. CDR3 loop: CACDTLSPSSWDTRQMFF. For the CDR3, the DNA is TGTGCCTGTGACACCCTGAGCCCATCCTCCTGGGACACCCGACAGATGTTTTTC.

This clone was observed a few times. The CDR3 protein is CAASSPRGKGDKLIF. The CDR3 nucleotides read TGTGCAGCAAGCTCTCCTAGGGGGAAGGGCGATAAACTCATCTTT. The chain carries TRAV29/DV5 and TRDJ1; weak D call: TRDD3 (6 bases). Trimming removed 1 base from V and 4 bases from J, with 17 bases in between. This CDR3 has 15 residues. CDR1 and CDR2 (germline): NSMFDY, ISSIKDK.

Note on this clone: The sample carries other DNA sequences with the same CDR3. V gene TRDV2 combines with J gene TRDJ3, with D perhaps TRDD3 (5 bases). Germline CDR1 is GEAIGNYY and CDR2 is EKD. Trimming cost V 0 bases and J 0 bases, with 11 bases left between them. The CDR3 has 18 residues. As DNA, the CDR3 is TGTGCCTGTGACACCGGGGGTCATAGCTCCTGGGACACCCGACAGATGTTTTTC. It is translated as CACDTGGHSSWDTRQMFF.

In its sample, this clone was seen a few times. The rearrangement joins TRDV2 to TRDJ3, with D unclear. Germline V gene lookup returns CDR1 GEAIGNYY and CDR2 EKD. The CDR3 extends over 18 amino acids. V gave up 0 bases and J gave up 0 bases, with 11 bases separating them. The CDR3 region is CACDTVRASSWDTRQMFF. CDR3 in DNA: TGTGCCTGTGACACCGTTCGGGCCAGCTCCTGGGACACCCGACAGATGTTTTTC.

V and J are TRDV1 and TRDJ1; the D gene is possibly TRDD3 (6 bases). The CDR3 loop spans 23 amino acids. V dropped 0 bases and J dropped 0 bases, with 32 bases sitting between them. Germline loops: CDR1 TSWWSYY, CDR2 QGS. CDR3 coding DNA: TGTGCTCTTGGGGAACTTACGGGGGCACCGGTACCGGGGGACCTTCACTACACCGATAAACTCATCTTT. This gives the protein CALGELTGAPVPGDLHYTDKLIF.

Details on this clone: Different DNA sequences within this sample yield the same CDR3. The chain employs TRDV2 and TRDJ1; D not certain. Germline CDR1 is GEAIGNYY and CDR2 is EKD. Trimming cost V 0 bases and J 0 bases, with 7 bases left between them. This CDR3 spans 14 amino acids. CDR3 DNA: TGTGCCTGTGACACCGTCTCTGACACCGATAAACTCATCTTT. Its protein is CACDTVSDTDKLIF.

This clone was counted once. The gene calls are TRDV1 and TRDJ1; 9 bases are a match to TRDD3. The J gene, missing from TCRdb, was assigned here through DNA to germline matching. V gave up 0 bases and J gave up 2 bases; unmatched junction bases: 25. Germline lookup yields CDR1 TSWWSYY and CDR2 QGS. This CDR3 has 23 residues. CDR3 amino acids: CALGELIWGPGPYYWGTTDKLIF. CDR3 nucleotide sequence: TGTGCTCTTGGGGAACTTATCTGGGGTCCGGGGCCCTACTACTGGGGGACGACCGATAAACTCATCTTT.

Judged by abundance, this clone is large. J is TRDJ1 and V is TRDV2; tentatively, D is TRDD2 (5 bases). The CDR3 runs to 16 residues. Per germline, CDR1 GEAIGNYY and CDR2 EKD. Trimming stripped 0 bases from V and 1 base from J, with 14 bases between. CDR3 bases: TGTGCCTGTGACACCCTGCTAGCTTCCAGCACCGATAAACTCATCTTT. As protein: CACDTLLASSTDKLIF.

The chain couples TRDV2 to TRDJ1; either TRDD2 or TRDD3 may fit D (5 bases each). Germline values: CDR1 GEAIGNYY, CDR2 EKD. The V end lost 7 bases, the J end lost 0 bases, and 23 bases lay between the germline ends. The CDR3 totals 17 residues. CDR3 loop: CACFPVGSAADTDKLIF. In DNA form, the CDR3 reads TGTGCCTGCTTTCCTGTGGGATCGGCGGCAGACACCGATAAACTCATCTTT.

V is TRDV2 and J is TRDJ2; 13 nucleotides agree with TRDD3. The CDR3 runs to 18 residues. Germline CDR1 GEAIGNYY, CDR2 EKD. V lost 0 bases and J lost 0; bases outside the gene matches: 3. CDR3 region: CACDTVTGGYALTAQLFF. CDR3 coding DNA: TGTGCCTGTGACACCGTTACTGGGGGATACGCTTTGACAGCACAACTCTTCTTT.

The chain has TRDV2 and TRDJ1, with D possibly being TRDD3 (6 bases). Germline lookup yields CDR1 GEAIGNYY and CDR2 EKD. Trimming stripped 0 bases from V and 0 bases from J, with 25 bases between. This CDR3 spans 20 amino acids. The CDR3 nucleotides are TGTGCCTGTGACACCGAGGGGTTGGACTGGGAACCGAGAGACACCGATAAACTCATCTTT. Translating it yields CACDTEGLDWEPRDTDKLIF.

DNA for the CDR3: TGTGCCTGTGACACCGTATCAACTGGGGGGATACGCGAAAAGCGTCTCATCTTT. This gives the protein CACDTVSTGGIREKRLIF. No J gene was named, though the V gene is TRDV2; the table's D call TRDD3 went unverified against the DNA. CDR3 length: 18 residues. Germline assignment: CDR1 GEAIGNYY and CDR2 EKD.

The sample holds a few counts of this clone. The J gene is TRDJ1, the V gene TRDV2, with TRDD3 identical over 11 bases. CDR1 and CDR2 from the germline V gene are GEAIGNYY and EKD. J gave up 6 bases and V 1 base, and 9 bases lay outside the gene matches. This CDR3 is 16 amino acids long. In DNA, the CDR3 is TGTGCCTGTGACACGATATCTGGGGGATACTCCAATAAACTCATCTTT. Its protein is CACDTISGGYSNKLIF.

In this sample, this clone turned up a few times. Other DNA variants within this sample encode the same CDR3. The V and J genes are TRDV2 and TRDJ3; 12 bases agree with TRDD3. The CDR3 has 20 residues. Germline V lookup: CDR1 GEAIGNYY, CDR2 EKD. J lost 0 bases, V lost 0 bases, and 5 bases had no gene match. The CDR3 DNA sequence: TGTGCCTGTGACACCGTACTGGGGGATACTCGCTCCTGGGACACCCGACAGATGTTTTTC. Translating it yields CACDTVLGDTRSWDTRQMFF.

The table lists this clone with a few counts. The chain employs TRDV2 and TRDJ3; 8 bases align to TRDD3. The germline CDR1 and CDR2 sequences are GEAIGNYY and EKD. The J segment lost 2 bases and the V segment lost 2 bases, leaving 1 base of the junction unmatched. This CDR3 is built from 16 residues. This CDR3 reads CACDSWGTWDTRQMFF. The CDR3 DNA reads TGTGCCTGTGACAGCTGGGGGACCTGGGACACCCGACAGATGTTTTTC.

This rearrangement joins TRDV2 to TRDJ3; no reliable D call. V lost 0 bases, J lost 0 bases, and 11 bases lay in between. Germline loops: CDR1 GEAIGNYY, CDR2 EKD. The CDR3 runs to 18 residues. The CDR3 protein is CACDTVPSSSWDTRQMFF. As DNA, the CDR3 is TGTGCCTGTGACACCGTACCATCGAGCTCCTGGGACACCCGACAGATGTTTTTC.

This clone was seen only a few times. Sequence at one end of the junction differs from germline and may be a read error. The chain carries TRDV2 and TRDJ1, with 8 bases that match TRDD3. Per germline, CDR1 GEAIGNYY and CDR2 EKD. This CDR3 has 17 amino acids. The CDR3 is CACDTLLLGVNTDELIF. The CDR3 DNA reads TGTGCCTGTGACACGCTATTACTGGGGGTCAACACCGATGAACTCATCTTT.

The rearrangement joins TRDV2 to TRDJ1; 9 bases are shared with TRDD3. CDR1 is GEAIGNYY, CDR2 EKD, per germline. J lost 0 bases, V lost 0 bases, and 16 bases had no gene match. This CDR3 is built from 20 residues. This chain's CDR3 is CACDTVLGDPAPKYTDKLIF. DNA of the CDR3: TGTGCCTGTGACACCGTACTGGGGGACCCTGCACCCAAGTACACCGATAAACTCATCTTT.

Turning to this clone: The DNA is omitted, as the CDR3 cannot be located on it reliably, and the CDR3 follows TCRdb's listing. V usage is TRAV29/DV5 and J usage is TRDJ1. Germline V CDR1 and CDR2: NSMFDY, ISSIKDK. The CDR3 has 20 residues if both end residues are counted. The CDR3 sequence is CSVLLCSKRILRISFFELIF.

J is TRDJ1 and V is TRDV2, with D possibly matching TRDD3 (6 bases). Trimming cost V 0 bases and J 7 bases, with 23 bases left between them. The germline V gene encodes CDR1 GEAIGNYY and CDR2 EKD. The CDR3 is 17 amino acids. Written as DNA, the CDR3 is TGTGCCTGTGACACCTTACAGCATGTACTGGGAGGGAGTAAACTCATCTTT. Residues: CACDTLQHVLGGSKLIF.

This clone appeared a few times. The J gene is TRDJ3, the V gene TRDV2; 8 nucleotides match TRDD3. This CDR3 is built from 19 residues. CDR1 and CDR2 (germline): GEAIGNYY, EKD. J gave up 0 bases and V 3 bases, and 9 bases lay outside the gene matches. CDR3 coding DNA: TGTGCCTGTGACCTTACTGGGGGCCTAAGCTCCTGGGACACCCGACAGATGTTTTTC. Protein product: CACDLTGGLSSWDTRQMFF.

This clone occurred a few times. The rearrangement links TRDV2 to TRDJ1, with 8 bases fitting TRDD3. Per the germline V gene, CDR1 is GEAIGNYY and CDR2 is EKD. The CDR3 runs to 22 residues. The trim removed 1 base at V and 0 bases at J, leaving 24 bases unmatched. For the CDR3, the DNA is TGTGCCTGTGACACAGGGTACTTCCCCCTATCTCTGGGGGAGAATAACACCGATAAACTCATCTTT. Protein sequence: CACDTGYFPLSLGENNTDKLIF.

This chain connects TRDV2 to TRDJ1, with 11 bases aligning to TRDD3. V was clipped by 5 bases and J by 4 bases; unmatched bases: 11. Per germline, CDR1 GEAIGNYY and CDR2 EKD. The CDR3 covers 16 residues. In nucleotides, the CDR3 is TGTGCCTGTGTCTCTCTCCTGGGGGATACCAACGATAAACTCATCTTT. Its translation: CACVSLLGDTNDKLIF.

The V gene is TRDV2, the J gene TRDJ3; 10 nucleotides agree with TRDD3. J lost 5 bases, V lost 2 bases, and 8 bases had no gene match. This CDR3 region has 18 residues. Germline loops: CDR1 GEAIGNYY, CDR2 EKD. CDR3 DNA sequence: TGTGCCTGTGACAAAATACTGGGGGATTCCCGGGACACCCGACAGATGTTTTTC. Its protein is CACDKILGDSRDTRQMFF.

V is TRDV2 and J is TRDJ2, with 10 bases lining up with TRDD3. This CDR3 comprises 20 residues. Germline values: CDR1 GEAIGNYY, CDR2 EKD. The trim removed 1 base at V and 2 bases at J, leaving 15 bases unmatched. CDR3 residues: CACDTQLGDNPTELTAQLFF. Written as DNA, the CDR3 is TGTGCCTGTGACACGCAGCTGGGGGATAACCCCACCGAATTGACAGCACAACTCTTCTTT.

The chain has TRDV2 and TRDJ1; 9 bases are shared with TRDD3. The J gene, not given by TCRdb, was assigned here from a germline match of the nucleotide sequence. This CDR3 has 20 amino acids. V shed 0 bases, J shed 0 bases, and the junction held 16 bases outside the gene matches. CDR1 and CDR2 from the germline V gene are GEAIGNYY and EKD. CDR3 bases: TGTGCCTGTGACACCCTGACATGGACTGGGGGAACCCCATACACCGATAAACTCATCTTT. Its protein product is CACDTLTWTGGTPYTDKLIF.